The next 27 T cell receptor beta chains were all read from a single sample in a study of Graves' ophthalmopathy and Graves' hyperthyroidism. The authors amplified TCR beta CDR3 regions, and they did so from RNA transcripts for repertoire sequencing. Amplification began with first-round RT-PCR using HTBI primers, then second-round multiplex PCR was performed. One entry per CDR3 protein results from TCRdb running MiXCR on the multiplex PCR reads. The table shows roughly 600,000 distinct CDR3 sequences, with 35% to 45% occurring only once. Sequenced: peripheral blood or thyroid tissue (not recorded which). The receptor set was obtained from an adult man with Graves' hyperthyroidism.

V and J are TRBV7-9 and TRBJ1-5; D remains unclear. The CDR3 length is 17 residues. Trimming stripped 1 base from V and 3 bases from J, with 16 bases between. Germline CDR1 reads SEHNR; CDR2 reads FQNEAQ (reference sequence). The CDR3 spells CASSLGVRRAHNQPQHF. The CDR3 DNA sequence: TGTGCCAGCAGCTTAGGGGTGCGTAGGGCCCACAATCAGCCCCAGCATTTT. Full variable domain (missing parts from reference TRBV7-9 and TRBJ1-5): DTGVSQNPRHKITKRGQNVTFRCDPISEHNRLYWYRQTLGQGPEFLTYFQNEAQLEKSRLLSDRFSAERPKGSFSTLEIQRTEQGDSAMYLCASSLGVRRAHNQPQHFGDGTRLSIL.

Comments on this clonotype: Its ends do not fully match the called genes, so a read error is possible. The chain is built from TRBV10-3 and TRBJ1-3; possibly TRBD1 for D (6 bases). This CDR3 spans 16 amino acids. Germline lookup yields CDR1 ENHRY and CDR2 SYGVKD. CDR3 sequence (DNA): TGTGCCAGCAGTTACCGAGGACAGACTAGTGGAAACACCATATATTTT. Its translation: CASSYRGQTSGNTIYF.

In this sample, this clonotype turned up many times. This chain links TRBV2 with TRBJ1-1; a weak D match, TRBD1 (5 bases). The length of the CDR3 is 14 residues. CDR1 and CDR2 (germline): SNHLY, FYNNEI. Trimming left V 3 bases short and J 0 bases short, with 8 bases between. CDR3 in DNA: TGTGCCAGCAGTGACCGGGGACTGAACACTGAAGCTTTCTTT. Protein product: CASSDRGLNTEAFF.

This clonotype showed up many times. The chain has TRBV29-1 and TRBJ2-7, with a possible D match to TRBD2 (5 bases). CDR3 length: 13 residues. In germline, CDR1 is SQVTM, CDR2 ANQGSEA. Trimming took 7 bases from V and 3 from J, leaving 16 bases between them. DNA for the CDR3: TGCAGCGCCCAGGAGAGGGTTGGCTACGAGCAGTACTTC. Translating gives CSAQERVGYEQYF.

Comment on this clonotype: This may stem from a read error, because a much larger clone lies one nucleotide away. This chain joins TRBV20-1 and TRBJ2-2, with 13 bases identical to TRBD2. Germline V lookup: CDR1 DFQATT, CDR2 SNEGSKA (reference sequence). This CDR3 region has 17 residues. CDR3 DNA: TGCAATGCTCCGAAATCCGGGACTAGCGGGGTAGGCGGGGAGCTGTTTTTT. Its protein is CNAPKSGTSGVGGELFF.

The chain couples TRBV11-2 to TRBJ2-5; D may be TRBD1 or TRBD2 (5 bases each). The CDR3 has 16 amino acids. Trimming left V 1 base short and J 1 base short, with 13 bases between. The germline V gene has CDR1 SGHAT and CDR2 FQNNGV. CDR3 protein: CASSLVTGPPQETQYF. For the CDR3, the DNA is TGTGCCAGCAGCTTAGTTACGGGGCCGCCCCAAGAGACCCAGTACTTC.

This clonotype was counted once. This clone may be a read error of a much larger clone one base away. This sequence joins TRBV19 and TRBJ1-2; 7 bases agree with TRBD1. Germline values: CDR1 LNHDA, CDR2 SQIVND (reference sequence). The CDR3 is made up of 17 amino acids. V trimming: 0 bases; J trimming: 4 bases; junction bases outside the gene matches: 11. DNA of the CDR3: TGTGCCAGTAGTATAGATACGGCAGGGGGGTTGGCCTATGGCTACACCTTC. This codes for CASSIDTAGGLAYGYTF.

Worth noting for this clonotype: One junction end disagrees with the germline gene, perhaps due to a read error. The chain uses TRBV25-1 and TRBJ2-2; no clear D gene. Germline lookup yields CDR1 MGHDK and CDR2 SYGVNS. This CDR3 is 13 amino acids long. CDR3 region: CASSETNTEELFF. CDR3 sequence (DNA): TGTGCCAGCAGTGAGACCAACACCGAGGAGCTGTTTTTT.

This clonotype was counted at least ten times. This chain connects TRBV7-3 to TRBJ2-2, with TRBD1 as a possible D gene (6 bases). Per germline, CDR1 SGHTA and CDR2 FQGTGA. The ends were cut back, 2 bases at V and 1 base at J, with 11 bases in the middle. This CDR3 comprises 16 residues. CDR3 amino acids: CASSLFPTGNTGELFF. For the CDR3, the DNA is TGTGCCAGCAGCTTATTTCCGACAGGGAACACCGGGGAGCTGTTTTTT.

This sequence joins TRBV6-2 or TRBV6-3 and TRBJ2-7; 10 bases align to TRBD2. The CDR3 is 14 residues long. Germline CDR1 MNHEY, CDR2 SVGEGT. Trimming cost V 5 bases and J 1 base; bases outside gene matches: 2. The CDR3 sequence is CASSKLAGSYEQYF. The CDR3 nucleotides are TGTGCCAGCAGTAAACTAGCGGGGTCCTACGAGCAGTACTTC.

The chain has TRBV13 and TRBJ1-2, with 12 bases identical to TRBD1. Germline V CDR1 and CDR2: PRHDT, FYEKMQ (reference sequence). The CDR3 is 14 amino acids. V gave up 5 bases and J gave up 8 bases; unmatched junction bases: 6. CDR3 DNA: TGTGCCAGCAGCCGGGACAGGGGGCAGGGAGGCTACACCTTC. It specifies CASSRDRGQGGYTF.

V is TRBV19 and J is TRBJ1-1; D unresolved. V shed 4 bases and J shed 0 bases, with 9 bases lying between them. There are 14 residues in the CDR3. The germline gives CDR1 LNHDA, CDR2 SQIVND (reference sequence). CDR3 sequence (DNA): TGTGCCAGTAGTAGGGGTATCATGAACACTGAAGCTTTCTTT. This translates into CASSRGIMNTEAFF.

V and J are TRBV7-8 and TRBJ2-2, with a weak D call TRBD1 (6 bases). Trimming shortened V by 4 bases and J by 1 base, and 13 bases separated the two germline ends. The CDR3 contains 16 residues. CDR1 is SGHVS, CDR2 FQNEAQ, per germline. The CDR3: CASSSTTGMNTGELFF. As DNA, the CDR3 is TGTGCCAGCAGCTCGACTACAGGGATGAACACCGGGGAGCTGTTTTTT.

The chain links TRBV29-1 to TRBJ2-5; 9 bases are shared with TRBD2. This CDR3 is built from 15 residues. CDR1 SQVTM and CDR2 ANQGSEA come from the germline V gene. The chain's CDR3 is CSFGTTSGSQETQYF. CDR3 nucleotides: TGCAGTTTTGGAACGACTAGCGGATCCCAAGAGACCCAGTACTTC.

This clonotype was counted a few times. J is TRBJ2-5 and V is TRBV7-8; D may be TRBD1 or TRBD2 (6 bases each). V was cut by 2 bases and J by 5 bases, with 18 bases left in between. The germline gives CDR1 SGHVS, CDR2 FQNEAQ. The CDR3 covers 16 residues. In DNA, the CDR3 is TGTGCCAGCAGCTTAAGGTTATACAGGGAGGCGGAGACCCAGTACTTC. Translated: CASSLRLYREAETQYF.

The genes are TRBV5-1 and TRBJ1-4, with 7 positions matching TRBD1. There are 13 residues in the CDR3. In germline, CDR1 is SGHRS, CDR2 YFSETQ. V gave up 3 bases and J gave up 17 bases; unmatched junction bases: 13. The CDR3 loop reads CASSSGQARFGFF. In DNA, the CDR3 is TGCGCCAGCAGCTCCGGACAGGCCAGGTTCGGTTTTTTT.

This clonotype has ten or more counts. The chain couples TRBV7-9 to TRBJ1-2, with TRBD1 matching 8 bases. V lost 5 bases and J lost 3; bases outside the gene matches: 14. The V gene's germline CDR1 is SEHNR and CDR2 FQNEAQ (reference sequence). The CDR3 is 17 amino acids. Here the CDR3 DNA reads TGTGCCAGCAGCCTATCTCCAACTACGACAGGGGACTATGGCTACACCTTC. As protein: CASSLSPTTTGDYGYTF. The whole variable domain, remainder taken from reference TRBV7-9 and TRBJ1-2, is DTGVSQNPRHKITKRGQNVTFRCDPISEHNRLYWYRQTLGQGPEFLTYFQNEAQLEKSRLLSDRFSAERPKGSFSTLEIQRTEQGDSAMYLCASSLSPTTTGDYGYTFGSGTRLTVV.

The chain combines TRBV5-1 with TRBJ2-6; 9 bases are shared with TRBD1. The CDR3 extends over 18 amino acids. V dropped 4 bases and J dropped 3; count of bases not matched to a gene: 11. CDR1 and CDR2 (germline): SGHRS, YFSETQ. CDR3 protein: CASSPNTGGSYGANVLTF. The CDR3 DNA reads TGCGCCAGCAGCCCAAACACAGGGGGCAGCTATGGGGCCAACGTCCTGACTTTC. Combining the CDR3 with reference TRBV5-1 and TRBJ2-6 gives the whole variable domain KAGVTQTPRYLIKTRGQQVTLSCSPISGHRSVSWYQQTPGQGLQFLFEYFSETQRNKGNFPGRFSGRQFSNSRSEMNVSTLELGDSALYLCASSPNTGGSYGANVLTFGAGSRLTVL.

The chain uses TRBV24-1 and TRBJ2-7; 14 positions match TRBD2. Trimming at V came to 2 bases and at J to 11 bases, leaving 7 bases not matched to a gene. Germline CDR1 is KGHDR and CDR2 is SFDVKD. The CDR3 consists of 15 residues. CDR3 loop: CATSDSGLAGVNKYF. The CDR3 region has the DNA TGTGCCACCAGTGATTCGGGACTAGCGGGAGTCAATAAGTACTTC.

This clonotype was seen repeatedly, ten times or more. V and J are TRBV12-3 or TRBV12-4 and TRBJ1-6, with unresolved D. V was trimmed by 0 bases and J by 9 bases, leaving 9 bases between them. The CDR3 is made up of 14 amino acids. The CDR3 DNA sequence: TGTGCCAGCAGTTTAGCGGTGAGGAGTTCACCCCTCCACTTT. Translating gives CASSLAVRSSPLHF.

This clonotype came up many times. V gene TRBV6-1 combines with J gene TRBJ1-5; no clear D. In germline, CDR1 is MNHNS, CDR2 SASEGT. The V gene lost 1 base and the J gene lost 0 bases, with 10 bases spanning the gap. This CDR3 is built from 16 residues. Written as DNA, the CDR3 is TGTGCCAGCAGTGAAGAGGCAGGCGATAGCAATCAGCCCCAGCATTTT. It codes for CASSEEAGDSNQPQHF.

A note on this clonotype: A clone one base away is much larger, so this may be a read error. The V and J genes are TRBV7-8 and TRBJ1-2, with D perhaps TRBD1 (6 bases). Germline CDR1 is SGHVS and CDR2 is FQNEAQ. The CDR3 length is 14 residues. V was trimmed by 5 bases and J by 4 bases, leaving 14 bases between them. CDR3 DNA sequence: TGTGCCAGCAGCAATTCCGGGACACCCTATGGCTACACCTTC. Its protein is CASSNSGTPYGYTF.

This clonotype was seen just once. A clone one base away is much larger, so this may be a read error. No conserved phenylalanine or tryptophan is present at the end of the CDR3, so a read error is the likely explanation. The genes are TRBV6-9 and TRBJ1-5; tentative D call: TRBD1 (5 bases). The CDR3 spans 15 residues. Trimming took off 5 bases at V and 0 bases at J, with 11 bases between the two ends. Germline V gene data show CDR1 as MNHGY and CDR2 as SVAAGI. CDR3 amino acids: CASSVGGYSNQPQHL. The DNA for the CDR3 is TGTGCCAGCAGTGTGGGGGGGTATAGCAATCAGCCCCAGCATTTA.

This clonotype was picked up many times. V gene TRBV10-3 combines with J gene TRBJ1-4; D not resolved. The germline V gene encodes CDR1 ENHRY and CDR2 SYGVKD. The CDR3 totals 15 residues. Trimming removed 0 bases at V and 7 bases at J, with 12 bases between. CDR3 in amino acids: CAISESGSGAEKLFF. CDR3 nucleotides: TGTGCCATCAGTGAGTCTGGGTCAGGCGCTGAAAAACTGTTTTTT.

The chain combines TRBV7-2 with TRBJ2-7; 7 nucleotides align to TRBD1. Germline V gene lookup returns CDR1 SGHTA and CDR2 FQGNSA. The CDR3 is 16 amino acids. Trimming took 5 bases from V and 2 from J; bases not matched to a gene: 12. The CDR3 bases are TGTGCCAGCAGCAATGGACGACAGGGAACCCCCTACGAGCAGTACTTC. This gives the protein CASSNGRQGTPYEQYF.

This clonotype was counted many times. The chain employs TRBV2 and TRBJ1-4; D is uncertain. The CDR3 totals 14 residues. Trimming removed 1 base from V and 4 bases from J, with 7 bases in between. CDR1 SNHLY and CDR2 FYNNEI come from the germline V gene. CDR3 region: CASSEERINEKLFF. CDR3 in DNA: TGTGCCAGCAGTGAAGAACGGATTAATGAAAAACTGTTTTTT.

The chain couples TRBV24-1 to TRBJ2-2; D gene uncertain. Germline-derived CDR1 and CDR2 are KGHDR and SFDVKD. Trimming stripped 5 bases from V and 3 bases from J, with 12 bases between. The CDR3 loop spans 15 amino acids. The CDR3 reads CATSARVPYTGELFF. DNA for the CDR3: TGTGCCACCAGTGCTAGAGTACCATACACCGGGGAGCTGTTTTTT.